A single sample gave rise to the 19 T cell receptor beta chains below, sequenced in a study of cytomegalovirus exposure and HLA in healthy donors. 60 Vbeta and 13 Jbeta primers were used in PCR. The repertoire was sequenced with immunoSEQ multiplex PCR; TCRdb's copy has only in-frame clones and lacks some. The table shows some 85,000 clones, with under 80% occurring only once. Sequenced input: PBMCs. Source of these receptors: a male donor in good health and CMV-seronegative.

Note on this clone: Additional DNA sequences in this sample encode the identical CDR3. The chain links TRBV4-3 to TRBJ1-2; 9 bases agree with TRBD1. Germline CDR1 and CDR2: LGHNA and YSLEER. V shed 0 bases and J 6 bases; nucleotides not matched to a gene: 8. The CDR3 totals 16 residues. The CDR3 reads CASSQDPGQGGDGYTF. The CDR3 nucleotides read TGCGCCAGCAGCCAAGATCCGGGACAGGGTGGGGATGGCTACACCTTC.

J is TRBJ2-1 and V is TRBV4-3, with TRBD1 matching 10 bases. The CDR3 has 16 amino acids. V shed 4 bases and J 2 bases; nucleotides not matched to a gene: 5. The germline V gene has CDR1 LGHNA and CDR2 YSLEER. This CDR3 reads CASSRTGQGAYNEQFF. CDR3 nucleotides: TGCGCCAGCAGCCGTACAGGACAGGGGGCCTACAATGAGCAGTTCTTC.

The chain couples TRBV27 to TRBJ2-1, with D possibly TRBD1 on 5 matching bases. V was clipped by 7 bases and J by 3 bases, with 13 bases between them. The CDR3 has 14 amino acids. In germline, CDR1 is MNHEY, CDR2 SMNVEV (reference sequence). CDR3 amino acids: CASKGPDGYNEQFF. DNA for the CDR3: TGTGCCAGCAAGGGGCCGGACGGCTACAATGAGCAGTTCTTC.

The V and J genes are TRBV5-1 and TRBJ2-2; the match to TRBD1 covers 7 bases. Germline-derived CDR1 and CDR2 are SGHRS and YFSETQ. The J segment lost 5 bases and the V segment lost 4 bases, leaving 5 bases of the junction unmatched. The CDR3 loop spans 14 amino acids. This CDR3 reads CASSTLQGTGELFF. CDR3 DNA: TGCGCCAGCAGCACACTACAGGGGACCGGGGAGCTGTTTTTT.

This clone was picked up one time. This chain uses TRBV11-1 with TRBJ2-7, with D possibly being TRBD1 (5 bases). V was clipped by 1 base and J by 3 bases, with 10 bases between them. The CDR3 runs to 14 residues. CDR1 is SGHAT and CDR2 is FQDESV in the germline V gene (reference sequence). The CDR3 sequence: CASSLEGQGYEQYF. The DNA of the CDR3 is TGTGCCAGCAGCTTAGAGGGGCAGGGCTACGAGCAGTACTTC.

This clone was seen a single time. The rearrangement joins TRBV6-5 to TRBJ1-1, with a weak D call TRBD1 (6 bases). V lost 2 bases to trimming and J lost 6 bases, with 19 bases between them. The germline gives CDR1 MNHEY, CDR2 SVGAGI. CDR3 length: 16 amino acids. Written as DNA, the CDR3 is TGTGCCAGCAGTTACCAGAAAATCGACAGGCTCGCTGAAGCTTTCTTT. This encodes CASSYQKIDRLAEAFF.

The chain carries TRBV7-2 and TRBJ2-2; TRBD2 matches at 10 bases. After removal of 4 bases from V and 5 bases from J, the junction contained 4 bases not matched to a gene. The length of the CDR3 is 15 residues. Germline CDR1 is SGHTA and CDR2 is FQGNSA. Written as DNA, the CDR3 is TGTGCCAGCAGCTCTAGCGGGAGCGGGACCGGGGAGCTGTTTTTT. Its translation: CASSSSGSGTGELFF.

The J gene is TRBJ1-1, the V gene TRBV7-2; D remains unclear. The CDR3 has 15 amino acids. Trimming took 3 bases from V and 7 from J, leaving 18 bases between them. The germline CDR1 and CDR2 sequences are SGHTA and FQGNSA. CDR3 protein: CASSFRSGISYEAFF. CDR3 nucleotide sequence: TGTGCCAGCAGCTTTAGATCCGGGATTAGCTATGAAGCTTTCTTT.

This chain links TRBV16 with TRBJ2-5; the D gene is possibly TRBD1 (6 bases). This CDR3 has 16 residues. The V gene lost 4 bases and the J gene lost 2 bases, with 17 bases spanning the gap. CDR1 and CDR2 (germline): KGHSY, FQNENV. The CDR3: CASSPLTGTSQETQYF. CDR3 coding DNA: TGTGCCAGCAGCCCGTTAACCGGGACATCACAAGAGACCCAGTACTTC.

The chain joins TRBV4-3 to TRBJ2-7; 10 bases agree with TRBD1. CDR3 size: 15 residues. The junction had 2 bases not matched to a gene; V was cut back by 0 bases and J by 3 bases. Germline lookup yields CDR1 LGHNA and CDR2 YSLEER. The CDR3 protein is CASSQEGTGVYEQYF. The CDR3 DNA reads TGCGCCAGCAGCCAAGAGGGGACAGGGGTCTACGAGCAGTACTTC.

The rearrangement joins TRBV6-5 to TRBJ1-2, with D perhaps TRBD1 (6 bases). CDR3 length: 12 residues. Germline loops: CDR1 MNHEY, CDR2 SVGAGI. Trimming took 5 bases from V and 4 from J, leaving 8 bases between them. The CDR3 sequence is CASSLQGYGYTF. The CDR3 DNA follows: TGTGCCAGCAGTCTACAGGGCTATGGCTACACCTTC.

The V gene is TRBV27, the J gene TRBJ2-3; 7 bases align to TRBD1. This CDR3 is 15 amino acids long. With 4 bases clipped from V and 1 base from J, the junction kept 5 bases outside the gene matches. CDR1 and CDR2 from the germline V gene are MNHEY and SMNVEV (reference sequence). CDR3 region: CASSSGTEGTDTQYF. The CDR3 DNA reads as TGTGCCAGCAGTTCCGGGACAGAGGGCACAGATACGCAGTATTTT.

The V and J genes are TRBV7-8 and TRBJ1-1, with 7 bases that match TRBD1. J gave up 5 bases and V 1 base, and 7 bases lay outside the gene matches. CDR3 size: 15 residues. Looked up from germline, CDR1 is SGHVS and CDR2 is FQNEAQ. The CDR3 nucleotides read TGTGCCAGCAGCTTAGGGGGCAGGGGGGATACTGAAGCTTTCTTT. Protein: CASSLGGRGDTEAFF.

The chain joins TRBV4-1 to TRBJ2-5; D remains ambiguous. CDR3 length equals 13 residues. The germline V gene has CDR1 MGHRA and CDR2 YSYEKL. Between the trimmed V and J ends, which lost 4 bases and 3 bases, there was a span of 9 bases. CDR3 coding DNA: TGCGCCAGCAGCCGGTGGCAGAAAGAGACCCAGTACTTC. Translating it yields CASSRWQKETQYF.

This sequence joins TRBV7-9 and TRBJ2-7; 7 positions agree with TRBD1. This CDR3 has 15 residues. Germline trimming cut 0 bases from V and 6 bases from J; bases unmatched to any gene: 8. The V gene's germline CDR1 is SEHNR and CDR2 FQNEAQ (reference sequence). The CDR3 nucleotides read TGTGCCAGCAGCTTAGCCGGACAGGTCCCAGGCGAGCAGTACTTC. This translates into CASSLAGQVPGEQYF.

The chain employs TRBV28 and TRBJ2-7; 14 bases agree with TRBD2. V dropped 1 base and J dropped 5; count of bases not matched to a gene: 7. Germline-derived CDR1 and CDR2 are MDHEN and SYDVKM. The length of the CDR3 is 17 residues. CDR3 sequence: CASSLLTSGGASDEQYF. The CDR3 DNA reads TGTGCCAGCAGTTTATTGACTAGCGGGGGGGCAAGCGACGAGCAGTACTTC.

CDR3 sequence: CASRRGAGTEAFF. As DNA, the CDR3 is TGTGCCAGCAGGAGAGGGGCGGGAACTGAAGCTTTCTTT. V and J are TRBV6-1 and TRBJ1-1; tentatively, D is TRBD1 (5 bases). V gave up 6 bases and J gave up 5 bases, with 13 bases separating them. The CDR3 has 13 residues. Germline V gene lookup returns CDR1 MNHNS and CDR2 SASEGT.

CDR3 residues: CASSLQDPIRAGYTF. The CDR3 DNA is TGTGCCAGCAGTCTCCAGGACCCGATCAGGGCTGGCTACACCTTC. The rearrangement links TRBV6-5 to TRBJ1-2, with a tentative D call TRBD1 (5 bases). Per germline, CDR1 MNHEY and CDR2 SVGAGI. The length of the CDR3 is 15 residues. Between the trimmed V and J ends, which lost 5 bases and 7 bases, there was a span of 20 bases.

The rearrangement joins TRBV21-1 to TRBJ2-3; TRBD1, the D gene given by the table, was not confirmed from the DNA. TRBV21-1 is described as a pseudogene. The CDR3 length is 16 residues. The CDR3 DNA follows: TGTGCCAGCAGCACCCAAGACAGAAGTCACACAGATACGCAGTATTTT. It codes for CASSTQDRSHTDTQYF.